The clone carrying this T cell receptor (beta chain) was detected a few times. Its antigen is as yet unknown. This entry is derived from a study of T-cell memory formation after mild COVID-19. Study-level information: TCR clusters were mostly donor specific. Study conclusions and caveats: Second-wave clones peaking on day 37 lacked confirmed SARS-CoV-2 specificity.

TCRdb itself ran the 5' RACE reads through MiXCR, one entry per CDR3 protein. Seen here are under 450,000 distinct CDR3 sequences, roughly 19% observed once, and the top ten hold under 25%. The receptor's source is a young man who had mild COVID-19 (a few samples of this study predate the infection). Cell type and time point are not known. Sequenced sample: PBMCs or a T cell subset sorted from them (not recorded which).

In nucleotides, the CDR3 is TGTGCCACCAGCAGAGACGGGGCCCGGGGAAACACCATATATTTT. Translated: CATSRDGARGNTIYF. The V and J genes are TRBV15 and TRBJ1-3, with D perhaps matching TRBD1 (5 bases). Germline CDR1 reads LNHNV; CDR2 reads YYDKDF (reference sequence). This CDR3 contains 15 residues. The V end lost 0 bases, the J end lost 4 bases, and 10 bases lay between the germline ends.